This T cell receptor (beta chain) was profiled in a study of cytotoxic CD8 clonotypes in ibrutinib-treated CLL. The assay was immunoSEQ multiplex PCR, and TCRdb's table has in-frame clones only and misses some. This sample yields tens of thousands of clones, of which 50% to 70% are seen a single time; around 25% belongs to the top ten. V was clipped by 1 base and J by 1 base; unmatched bases: 3. Germline CDR1 SGHTA, CDR2 FQGNSA. The CDR3 consists of 16 residues. Sample: PBMCs, taken at disease progression, from a patient treated with ibrutinib. The genes are TRBV7-2 and TRBJ2-5; 10 nucleotides line up with TRBD2. The receptor's source is a human donor with chronic lymphocytic leukemia. CDR3 bases: TGTGCCAGCAGCTTAGGCTCTAGCGGGAGCCAAGAGACCCAGTACTTC. Its protein product is CASSLGSSGSQETQYF.